This TCR beta chain was obtained from a study of human T cells and chemical hapten exposure. This sample's time point: patch test 2, 6 weeks after DPC sensitization. Treatment denoted: therapeutic diphenylcyclopropenone sensitization with weekly scalp DPC. The V segment lost 7 bases and the J segment 1 base; nucleotides outside the gene matches: 2. The CDR3 contains 13 residues. Germline assignment: CDR1 KGHDR and CDR2 SFDVKD. One entry per CDR3 protein, called by TCRdb with MiXCR from the RACE reads. The sample includes fewer than 150,000 distinct CDR3 sequences, approximately 12% of them seen just once. The sample holds many counts of this clonotype. Its cognate antigen is unknown. Study findings and constraints: Significantly more large CDR3 similarity clusters were formed by expanded TCRs than by controls.

The chain combines TRBV24-1 with TRBJ1-1, with 7 bases that match TRBD1. The specimen comprised whole blood, sampled in connection with sensitization to the hapten diphenylcyclopropenone (DPC). The TCR comes from a woman between 45 and 60 years old with alopecia areata. Some clones in this sample may be carry-over from other donors' samples. The CDR3 DNA is TGTGCCACCAGAGAGGGGGCGAACACTGAAGCTTTCTTT. It codes for CATREGANTEAFF.